This note documents a single TCR beta chain sequence. Its antigen remains unidentified. This sample stems from a study of breast tumors, draining lymph nodes, adjacent tissues. V lost 8 bases, J lost 9 bases, and 4 bases lay in between. Looked up from germline, CDR1 is DFQATT and CDR2 is SNEGSKA (reference sequence). This CDR3 spans 8 amino acids. TCRdb ran MiXCR on the multiplex PCR reads and lists one entry per CDR3 protein. The sample yields more than 80,000 distinct CDR3 sequences, roughly 29% seen once. The lymph nodes were axillary draining lymph nodes from breast cancer patients. Study conclusions and caveats: Luminal-like breast cancer showed significantly higher tumor–nontumor repertoire similarity than basal-like. Data fit most tumor T cells coming from lymph node, expanding in tumor. Tumor TCR diversity was below lymph nodes but above nontumor tissue. The lymph node origin of tumor T cells was framed as consistent with a hypothesis, not demonstrated.

The source is a female donor with breast cancer. Some clones in this sample may be carry-over from other donors' samples. Material: axillary lymph node tissue. V is TRBV20-1 and J is TRBJ2-2; D remains ambiguous. In DNA, the CDR3 is TGCAGTACGCGGGAGCTGTTTTTT. It translates to CSTRELFF.